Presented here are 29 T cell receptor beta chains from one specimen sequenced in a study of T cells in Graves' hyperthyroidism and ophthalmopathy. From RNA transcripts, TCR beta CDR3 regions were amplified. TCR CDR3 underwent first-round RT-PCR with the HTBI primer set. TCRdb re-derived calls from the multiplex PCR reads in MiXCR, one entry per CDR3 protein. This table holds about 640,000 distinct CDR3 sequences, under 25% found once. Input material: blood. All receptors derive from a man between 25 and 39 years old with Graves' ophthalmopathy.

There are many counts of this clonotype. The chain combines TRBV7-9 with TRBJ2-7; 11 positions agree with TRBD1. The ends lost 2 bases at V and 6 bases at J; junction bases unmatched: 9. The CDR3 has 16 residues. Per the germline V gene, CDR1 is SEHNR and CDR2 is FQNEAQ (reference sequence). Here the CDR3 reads CASSLPRDRGWVEQYF. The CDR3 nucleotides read TGTGCCAGCAGCTTACCCCGGGACAGGGGGTGGGTCGAGCAGTACTTC.

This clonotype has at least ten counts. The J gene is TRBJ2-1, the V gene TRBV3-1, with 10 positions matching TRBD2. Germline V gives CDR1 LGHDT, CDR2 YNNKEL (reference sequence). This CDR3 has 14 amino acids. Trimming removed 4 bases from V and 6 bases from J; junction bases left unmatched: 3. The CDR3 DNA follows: TGTGCCAGCAGCCGTGGACTAGCGGCCAATGAGCAGTTCTTC. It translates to CASSRGLAANEQFF.

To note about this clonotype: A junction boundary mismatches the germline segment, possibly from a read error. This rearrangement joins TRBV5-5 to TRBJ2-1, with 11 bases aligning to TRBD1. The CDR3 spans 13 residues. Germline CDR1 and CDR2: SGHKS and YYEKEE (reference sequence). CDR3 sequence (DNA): TGTGCCAGCAGCTGGACAGGGGGCAATGAGCAGCTCTTC. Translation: CASSWTGGNEQLF.

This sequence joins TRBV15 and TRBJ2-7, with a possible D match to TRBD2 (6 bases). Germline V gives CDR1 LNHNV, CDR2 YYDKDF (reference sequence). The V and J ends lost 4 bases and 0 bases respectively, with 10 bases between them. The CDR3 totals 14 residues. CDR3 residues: CATSMEGSSYEQYF. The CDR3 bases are TGTGCCACCAGCATGGAGGGTAGCTCCTACGAGCAGTACTTC. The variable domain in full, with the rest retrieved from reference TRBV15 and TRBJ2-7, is DAMVIQNPRYQVTQFGKPVTLSCSQTLNHNVMYWYQQKSSQAPKLLFHYYDKDFNNEADTPDNFQSRRPNTSFCFLDIRSPGLGDTAMYLCATSMEGSSYEQYFGPGTRLTVT.

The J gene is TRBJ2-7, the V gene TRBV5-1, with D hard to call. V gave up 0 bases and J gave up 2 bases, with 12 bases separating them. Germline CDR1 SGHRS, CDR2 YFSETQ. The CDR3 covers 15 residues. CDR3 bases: TGCGCCAGCAGCTTGGGCCCGACCCATACCTACGAGCAGTACTTC. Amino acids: CASSLGPTHTYEQYF. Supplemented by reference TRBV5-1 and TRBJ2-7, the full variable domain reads KAGVTQTPRYLIKTRGQQVTLSCSPISGHRSVSWYQQTPGQGLQFLFEYFSETQRNKGNFPGRFSGRQFSNSRSEMNVSTLELGDSALYLCASSLGPTHTYEQYFGPGTRLTVT.

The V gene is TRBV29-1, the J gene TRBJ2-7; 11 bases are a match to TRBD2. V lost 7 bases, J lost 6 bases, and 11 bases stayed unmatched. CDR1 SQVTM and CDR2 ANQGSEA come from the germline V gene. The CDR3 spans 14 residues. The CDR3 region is CSAAPGLAGGEQYF. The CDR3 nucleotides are TGCAGCGCCGCTCCGGGTCTAGCGGGAGGCGAGCAGTACTTC.

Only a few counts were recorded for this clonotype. The DNA of the CDR3 is TGTGCCAGCCAAGCCGGGACTAGCTACGAGCAGTACTTC. Protein: CASQAGTSYEQYF. The chain joins TRBV6-1 to TRBJ2-7; 8 bases map to TRBD2. Losses at the gene ends were 8 bases for V and 3 bases for J; bases not matched to a gene: 6. The CDR3 loop spans 13 amino acids. In germline, CDR1 is MNHNS, CDR2 SASEGT.

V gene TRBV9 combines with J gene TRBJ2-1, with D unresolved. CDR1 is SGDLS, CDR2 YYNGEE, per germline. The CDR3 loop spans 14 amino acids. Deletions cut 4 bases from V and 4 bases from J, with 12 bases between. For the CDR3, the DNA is TGTGCCAGCAGCCCCACTCGGATTTACAATGAGCAGTTCTTC. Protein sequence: CASSPTRIYNEQFF.

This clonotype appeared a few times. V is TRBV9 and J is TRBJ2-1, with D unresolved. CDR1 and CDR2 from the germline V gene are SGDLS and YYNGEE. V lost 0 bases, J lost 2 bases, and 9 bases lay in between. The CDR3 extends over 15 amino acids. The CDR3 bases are TGTGCCAGCAGCGTAGGGCCCCTCCCCTACAATGAGCAGTTCTTC. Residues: CASSVGPLPYNEQFF.

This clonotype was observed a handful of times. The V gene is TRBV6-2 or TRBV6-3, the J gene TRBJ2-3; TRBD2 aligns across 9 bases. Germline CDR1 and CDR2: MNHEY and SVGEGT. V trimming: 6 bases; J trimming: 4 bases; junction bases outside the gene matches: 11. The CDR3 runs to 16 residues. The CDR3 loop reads CASRPGTSKEADTQYF. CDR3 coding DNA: TGTGCCAGCAGACCCGGGACTAGCAAGGAAGCAGATACGCAGTATTTT.

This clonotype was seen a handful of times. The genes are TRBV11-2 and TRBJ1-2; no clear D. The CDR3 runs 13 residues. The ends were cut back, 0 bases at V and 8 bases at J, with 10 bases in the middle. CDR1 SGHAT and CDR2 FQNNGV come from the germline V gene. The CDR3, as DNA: TGTGCCAGCAGCTTAGAGGCAGGTAACGGCTACACCTTC. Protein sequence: CASSLEAGNGYTF. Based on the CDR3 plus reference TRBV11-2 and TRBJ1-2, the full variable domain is EAGVAQSPRYKIIEKRQSVAFWCNPISGHATLYWYQQILGQGPKLLIQFQNNGVVDDSQLPKDRFSAERLKGVDSTLKIQPAKLEDSAVYLCASSLEAGNGYTFGSGTRLTVV.

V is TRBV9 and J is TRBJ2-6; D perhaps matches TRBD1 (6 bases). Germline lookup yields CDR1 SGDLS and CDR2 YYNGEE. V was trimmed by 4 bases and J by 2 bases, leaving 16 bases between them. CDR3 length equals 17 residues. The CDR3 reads CASSLLGHFTGANVLTF. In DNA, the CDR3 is TGTGCCAGCAGCCTTCTGGGACACTTTACTGGGGCCAACGTCCTGACTTTC.

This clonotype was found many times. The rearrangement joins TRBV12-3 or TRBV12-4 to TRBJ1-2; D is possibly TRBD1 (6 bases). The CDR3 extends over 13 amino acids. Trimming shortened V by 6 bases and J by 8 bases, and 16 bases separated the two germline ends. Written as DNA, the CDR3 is TGTGCCAGCAGCCCAGTGGACAGACACGGCTACACCTTC. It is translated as CASSPVDRHGYTF.

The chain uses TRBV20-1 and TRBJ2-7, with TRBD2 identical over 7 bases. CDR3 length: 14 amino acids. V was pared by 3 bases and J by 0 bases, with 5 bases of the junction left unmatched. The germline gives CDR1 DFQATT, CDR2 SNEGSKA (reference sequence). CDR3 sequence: CSARVLADSYEQYF. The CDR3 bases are TGCAGTGCTAGGGTTCTAGCGGACTCCTACGAGCAGTACTTC.

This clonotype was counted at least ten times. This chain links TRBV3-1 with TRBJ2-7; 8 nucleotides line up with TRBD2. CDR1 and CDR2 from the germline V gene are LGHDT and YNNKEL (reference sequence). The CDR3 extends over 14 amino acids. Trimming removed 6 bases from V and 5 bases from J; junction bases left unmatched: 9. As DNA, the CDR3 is TGTGCCAGCAGATACCGGACTAGCAGTAACGAGCAGTACTTC. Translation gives CASRYRTSSNEQYF.

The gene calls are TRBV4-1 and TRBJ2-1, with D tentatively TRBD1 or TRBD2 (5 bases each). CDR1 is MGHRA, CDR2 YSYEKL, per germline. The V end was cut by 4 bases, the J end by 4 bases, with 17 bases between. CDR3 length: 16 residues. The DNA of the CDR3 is TGCGCCAGCAGCCTACCGGGACGGCGGCCGTACAATGAGCAGTTCTTC. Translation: CASSLPGRRPYNEQFF.

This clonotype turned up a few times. The CDR3 sequence: CASRAIGRDSNTGELFF. CDR3 coding DNA: TGTGCCAGCAGAGCCATCGGACGGGACAGCAACACCGGGGAGCTGTTTTTT. The chain joins TRBV11-2 to TRBJ2-2, with 7 bases fitting TRBD1. Looked up from germline, CDR1 is SGHAT and CDR2 is FQNNGV. The CDR3 is 17 residues long. Trimming took 6 bases from V and 2 from J; bases not matched to a gene: 12.

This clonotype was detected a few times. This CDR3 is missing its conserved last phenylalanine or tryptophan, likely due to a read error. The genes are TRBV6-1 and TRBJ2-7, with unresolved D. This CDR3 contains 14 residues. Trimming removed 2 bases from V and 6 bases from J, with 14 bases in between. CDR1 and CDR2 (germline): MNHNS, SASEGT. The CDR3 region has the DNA TGTGCCAGCAGTGAACTGGCGGTGTGGCCCGAGCAGTACCTC. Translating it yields CASSELAVWPEQYL.

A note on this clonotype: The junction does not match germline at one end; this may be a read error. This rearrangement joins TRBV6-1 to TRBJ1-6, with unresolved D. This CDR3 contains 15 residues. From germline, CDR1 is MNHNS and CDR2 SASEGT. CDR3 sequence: CASSERRPEDSRLHF. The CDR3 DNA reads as TGTGCCAGCAGTGAACGACGCCCAGAGGATTCACGCCTCCACTTT.

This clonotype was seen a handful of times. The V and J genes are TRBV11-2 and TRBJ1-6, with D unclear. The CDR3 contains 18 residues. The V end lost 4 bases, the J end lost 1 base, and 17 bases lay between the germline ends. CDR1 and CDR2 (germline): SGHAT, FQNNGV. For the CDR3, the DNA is TGTGCCAGCAGCTCGGGCGCATCTATACGGTCCTATAATTCACCCCTCCACTTT. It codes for CASSSGASIRSYNSPLHF.

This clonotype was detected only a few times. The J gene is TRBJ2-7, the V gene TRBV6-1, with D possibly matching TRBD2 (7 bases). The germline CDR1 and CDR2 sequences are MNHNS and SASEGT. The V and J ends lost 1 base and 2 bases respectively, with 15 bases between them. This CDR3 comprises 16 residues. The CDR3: CASSEEGGTPAYEQYF. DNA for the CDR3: TGTGCCAGCAGTGAAGAGGGGGGGACACCCGCCTACGAGCAGTACTTC.

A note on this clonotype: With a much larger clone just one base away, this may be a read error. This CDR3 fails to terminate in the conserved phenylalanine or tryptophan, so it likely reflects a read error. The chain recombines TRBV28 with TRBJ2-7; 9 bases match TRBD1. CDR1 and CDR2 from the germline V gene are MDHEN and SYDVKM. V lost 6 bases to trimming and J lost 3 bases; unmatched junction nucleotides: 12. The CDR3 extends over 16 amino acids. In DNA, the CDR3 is TGTGCCAGCAGCCACATCCGGGACAGGGCCGACTACGAGCAGTACTAC. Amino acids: CASSHIRDRADYEQYY.

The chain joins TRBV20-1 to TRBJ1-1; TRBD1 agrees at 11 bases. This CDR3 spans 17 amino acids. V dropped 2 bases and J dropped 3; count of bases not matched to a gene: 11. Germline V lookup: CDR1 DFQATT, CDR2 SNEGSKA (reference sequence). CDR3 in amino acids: CSARPRPGQGAHTEAFF. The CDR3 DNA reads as TGCAGTGCTAGACCCCGACCCGGACAGGGGGCGCACACTGAAGCTTTCTTT.

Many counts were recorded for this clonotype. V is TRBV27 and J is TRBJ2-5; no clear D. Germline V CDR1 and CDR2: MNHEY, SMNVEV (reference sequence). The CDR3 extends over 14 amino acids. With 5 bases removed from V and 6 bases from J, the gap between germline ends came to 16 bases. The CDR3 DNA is TGTGCCAGCAGTCCTGACCCACCGTTGAAGACCCAGTACTTC. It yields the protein CASSPDPPLKTQYF.

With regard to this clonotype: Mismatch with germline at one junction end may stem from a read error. This CDR3 is CASSYPAVYGSTIYF. The CDR3 bases are TGTGCCAGCAGTTACCCGGCGGTCTATGGAAGCACCATATATTTT. The chain combines TRBV6-9 with TRBJ1-3; no definite D call. Germline CDR1 and CDR2: MNHGY and SVAAGI. The CDR3 has 15 amino acids.

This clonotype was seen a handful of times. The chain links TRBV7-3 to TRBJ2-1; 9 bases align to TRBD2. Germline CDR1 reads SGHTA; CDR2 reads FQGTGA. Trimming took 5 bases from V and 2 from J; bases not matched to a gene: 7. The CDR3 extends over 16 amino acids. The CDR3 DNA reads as TGTGCCAGCAGCCCTGCGGGACTAGCTCCCTACAATGAGCAGTTCTTC. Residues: CASSPAGLAPYNEQFF.

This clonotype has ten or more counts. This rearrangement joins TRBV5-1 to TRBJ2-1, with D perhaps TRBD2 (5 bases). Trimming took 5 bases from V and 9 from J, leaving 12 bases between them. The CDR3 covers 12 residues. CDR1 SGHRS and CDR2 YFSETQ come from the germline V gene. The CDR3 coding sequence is TGCGCCAGCAGTTTAGGTGAGGGTGAGCAGTTCTTC. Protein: CASSLGEGEQFF. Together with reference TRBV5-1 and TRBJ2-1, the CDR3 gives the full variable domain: KAGVTQTPRYLIKTRGQQVTLSCSPISGHRSVSWYQQTPGQGLQFLFEYFSETQRNKGNFPGRFSGRQFSNSRSEMNVSTLELGDSALYLCASSLGEGEQFFGPGTRLTVL.

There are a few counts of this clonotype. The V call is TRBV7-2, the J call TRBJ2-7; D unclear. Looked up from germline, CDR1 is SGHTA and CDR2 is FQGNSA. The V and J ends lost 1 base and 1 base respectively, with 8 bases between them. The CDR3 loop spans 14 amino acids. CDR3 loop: CASSLDMTSYEQYF. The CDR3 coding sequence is TGTGCCAGCAGCTTAGACATGACTTCCTACGAGCAGTACTTC. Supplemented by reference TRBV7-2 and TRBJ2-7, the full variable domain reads GAGVSQSPSNKVTEKGKDVELRCDPISGHTALYWYRQSLGQGLEFLIYFQGNSAPDKSGLPSDRFSAERTGGSVSTLTIQRTQQEDSAVYLCASSLDMTSYEQYFGPGTRLTVT.

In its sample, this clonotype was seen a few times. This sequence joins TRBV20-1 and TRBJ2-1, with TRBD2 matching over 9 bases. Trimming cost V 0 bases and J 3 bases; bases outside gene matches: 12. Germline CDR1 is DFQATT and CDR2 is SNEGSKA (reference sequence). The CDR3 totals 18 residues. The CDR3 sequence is CSARDNVLAGDIYNEQFF. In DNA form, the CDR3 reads TGCAGTGCTAGAGATAATGTGTTAGCGGGAGATATCTACAATGAGCAGTTCTTC.